The T cell receptor (beta chain) described here comes from a study of blood T cells in healthy people across ages. Study outcomes and limitations: A roughly linear age-dependent decrease characterized TCR beta diversity per million T cells.

A J-beta primer mix and a sample-barcoded 5' primer were used in a second PCR of about 6 to 12 cycles. TCRdb reprocessed the 5' RACE reads via MiXCR and lists one record per CDR3 protein. The sample carries approximately 2,000,000 distinct CDR3 sequences, 39% recorded once. Germline V gene data show CDR1 as MNHEY and CDR2 as SVGAGI. The CDR3 is 15 amino acids. The V end was cut by 2 bases, the J end by 4 bases, with 14 bases between. Concerning this clonotype: Its antigen is as yet unknown.

The TCR comes from a human donor in good health. Sequencing was carried out using blood. V is TRBV6-5 and J is TRBJ1-2; D remains ambiguous. In nucleotides, the CDR3 is TGTGCCAGCAGTTACCAAACGGGAGATGGCTATGGCTACACCTTC. Amino acid sequence: CASSYQTGDGYGYTF.